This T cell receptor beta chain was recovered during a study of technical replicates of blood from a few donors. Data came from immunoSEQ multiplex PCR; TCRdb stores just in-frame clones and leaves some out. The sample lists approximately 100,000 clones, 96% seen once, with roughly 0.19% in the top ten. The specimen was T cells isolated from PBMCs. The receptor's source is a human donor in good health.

The CDR3 nucleotides read TGCGCCAGCAGCTTGGTGGGGGGAGGGAACTACGAGCAGTACTTC. It specifies CASSLVGGGNYEQYF. The genes are TRBV5-1 and TRBJ2-7; 7 bases map to TRBD2. V was clipped by 0 bases and J by 3 bases; unmatched bases: 6. This CDR3 is 15 amino acids long. Germline-derived CDR1 and CDR2 are SGHRS and YFSETQ. Full variable domain (remainder filled in from reference TRBV5-1 and TRBJ2-7): KAGVTQTPRYLIKTRGQQVTLSCSPISGHRSVSWYQQTPGQGLQFLFEYFSETQRNKGNFPGRFSGRQFSNSRSEMNVSTLELGDSALYLCASSLVGGGNYEQYFGPGTRLTVT.